One T cell receptor beta chain is described in this entry. Assay: immunoSEQ multiplex PCR; the TCRdb copy retains only in-frame clones and omits some. The sample comprises 85,000 to 95,000 clones, around 89% of which are singletons, and approximately 0.5% rests with the top ten. This specimen belongs to a study of blood T cell repertoires in COVID-19. The V end was cut by 1 base, the J end by 0 bases, with 7 bases between. Germline lookup yields CDR1 SGHRS and CDR2 YFSETQ. CDR3 length: 15 amino acids. The sequencing input was peripheral blood. This TCR was sampled from a man between 60 and 70 years old with acute or convalescent COVID-19. The V call is TRBV5-1, the J call TRBJ1-4; D uncertain. This CDR3 is CASSLWEATNEKLFF. CDR3 DNA: TGCGCCAGCAGCTTGTGGGAGGCAACTAATGAAAAACTGTTTTTT.